This T cell receptor beta chain originates from a study of CD8 T cells in ankylosing spondylitis. On this clonotype: Antigen unknown.

TCRdb redid the calling of the 5' RACE reads with MiXCR, one entry per CDR3 protein. The sample yields fewer than 250,000 distinct CDR3 sequences, about 10% seen once. Germline lookup yields CDR1 SGHRS and CDR2 YFSETQ. V was trimmed by 0 bases and J by 7 bases, leaving 7 bases between them. This CDR3 has 12 residues. The study, taken as a whole, reports: The clones that were linked to disease were reported to be significantly enriched in matched synovial fluid samples from ankylosing spondylitis patients. Seven to nine highly homologous variants made up a TCR beta motif, and this motif appeared characteristic of ankylosing spondylitis blood.

The TCR was taken from a male donor with ankylosing spondylitis or in good health (not recorded which). The J gene is TRBJ1-1, the V gene TRBV5-1; D gene uncertain. Sequencing input: blood, either unsorted or a sorted T cell fraction (not recorded which). The CDR3 spells CASSLDDFEAFF. The DNA of the CDR3 is TGCGCCAGCAGCTTGGATGATTTTGAAGCTTTCTTT.